The 18 T cell receptor beta chains below come from one sample, sequenced in a study of PD-1 blockade in classical Hodgkin lymphoma. Autologous stem cell transplantation was followed by relapse in every patient, and brentuximab vedotin exposure varied. Some clones are missing from TCRdb's copy, which holds only in-frame ones; the method was immunoSEQ multiplex PCR. The data contain nearly 100,000 clones, 75% to 90% of them singletons. The input for sequencing was peripheral blood mononuclear cells (PBMCs), taken at baseline. All receptors come from a human donor with classical Hodgkin lymphoma.

V is TRBV11-2 and J is TRBJ1-3; 9 positions match TRBD1. J gave up 4 bases and V 5 bases, and 12 bases lay outside the gene matches. From germline, CDR1 is SGHAT and CDR2 FQNNGV. The CDR3 covers 17 residues. CDR3 residues: CASSVNRGQYTGNTIYF. The CDR3 DNA is TGTGCCAGCAGCGTAAACAGGGGGCAGTATACGGGAAACACCATATATTTT.

The V gene is TRBV2, the J gene TRBJ2-7, with D hard to call. Germline-derived CDR1 and CDR2 are SNHLY and FYNNEI. CDR3 size: 12 residues. V lost 2 bases and J 6 bases, leaving 8 bases between the germline ends. CDR3: CASSETGFEQYF. The CDR3 DNA reads as TGTGCCAGCAGTGAAACCGGGTTCGAGCAGTACTTC.

The chain carries TRBV7-3 and TRBJ2-7; tentatively, D is TRBD2 (6 bases). The CDR3 is 16 residues long. Germline loops: CDR1 SGHTA, CDR2 FQGTGA. Trimming left V 5 bases short and J 0 bases short, with 17 bases between. CDR3 nucleotide sequence: TGTGCCAGCAGCCCAATGGGGGGAGATACCTCCTACGAGCAGTACTTC. Translation: CASSPMGGDTSYEQYF.

The J gene is TRBJ1-2, the V gene TRBV28, with a tentative D call TRBD1 (5 bases). This CDR3 is 13 amino acids long. Germline values: CDR1 MDHEN, CDR2 SYDVKM. Trimming left V 3 bases short and J 8 bases short, with 13 bases between. The DNA of the CDR3 is TGTGCCAGCAGTTTGGGTAGGGGCAGGGGCTACACCTTC. This translates into CASSLGRGRGYTF.

This clone appeared a single time. The rearrangement uses TRBV9 and TRBJ2-5; 10 bases match TRBD2. The CDR3 length is 15 residues. Germline loops: CDR1 SGDLS, CDR2 YYNGEE. Trimming took 4 bases from V and 5 from J; bases not matched to a gene: 8. The chain's CDR3 is CASSPTGTSVETQYF. The CDR3 DNA follows: TGTGCCAGCAGCCCCACCGGGACTAGCGTCGAGACCCAGTACTTC.

The chain uses TRBV14 and TRBJ1-3, with D hard to call. Germline V CDR1 and CDR2: SGHDN, FVKESK. V lost 3 bases to trimming and J lost 4 bases, with 7 bases between them. The CDR3 is 13 residues long. DNA of the CDR3: TGTGCCAGCAGCCACCTGGACGGAAACACCATATATTTT. The encoded protein is CASSHLDGNTIYF.

This rearrangement joins TRBV20-1 to TRBJ2-1; D is unresolved. The CDR3 is made up of 11 amino acids. The germline V gene encodes CDR1 DFQATT and CDR2 SNEGSKA (reference sequence). V lost 6 bases, J lost 12 bases, and 15 bases lay in between. CDR3 DNA: TGCAGTGCCCAAGACGCCAAGCGGCAGTTCTTC. Translation: CSAQDAKRQFF.

This chain links TRBV30 with TRBJ1-6; 8 nucleotides agree with TRBD1. V was pared by 3 bases and J by 10 bases, with 5 bases of the junction left unmatched. The CDR3 runs 13 residues. Germline V gene data show CDR1 as GTSNPN and CDR2 as SVGIG (reference sequence). The CDR3 coding sequence is TGTGCCTGGAGCCAGGGGGCGCGGTCACCCCTCCACTTT. As protein: CAWSQGARSPLHF.

The CDR3 DNA follows: TGCAGCGTCCTGACAGGGTTGGAGCAGTACTTC. Protein: CSVLTGLEQYF. The chain joins TRBV29-1 to TRBJ2-7; TRBD1 agrees at 7 bases. V lost 6 bases and J lost 7; bases outside the gene matches: 6. The CDR3 has 11 amino acids. CDR1 is SQVTM and CDR2 is ANQGSEA in the germline V gene.

This clone was counted only a few times. V gene TRBV5-5 combines with J gene TRBJ2-5, with 9 bases aligning to TRBD1. V shed 3 bases and J 5 bases; nucleotides not matched to a gene: 20. CDR1 and CDR2 from the germline V gene are SGHKS and YYEKEE (reference sequence). The CDR3 contains 19 residues. CDR3 coding DNA: TGTGCCAGCAGCTCACCCTGGCTACAGGGGGCGTATTATATGGAGACCCAGTACTTC. Translation: CASSSPWLQGAYYMETQYF.

V and J are TRBV9 and TRBJ2-1, with unresolved D. The germline V gene encodes CDR1 SGDLS and CDR2 YYNGEE. The CDR3 length is 15 residues. Trimming removed 3 bases at V and 6 bases at J, with 16 bases between. For the CDR3, the DNA is TGTGCCAGCAGCGGGCTTCCTTCGTCCGTCAATGAGCAGTTCTTC. Residues: CASSGLPSSVNEQFF.

The CDR3 spells CASSFRLAGGFYNEQFF. Written as DNA, the CDR3 is TGCGCCAGCAGCTTTAGACTAGCGGGAGGATTCTACAATGAGCAGTTCTTC. The chain carries TRBV5-1 and TRBJ2-1; TRBD2 matches 13 bases. CDR3 length: 17 residues. V shed 2 bases and J 3 bases; nucleotides not matched to a gene: 5. CDR1 and CDR2 (germline): SGHRS, YFSETQ.

V is TRBV19 and J is TRBJ1-4; D unresolved. Between the trimmed V and J ends, which lost 3 bases and 11 bases, there was a span of 13 bases. Looked up from germline, CDR1 is LNHDA and CDR2 is SQIVND (reference sequence). The CDR3 has 13 amino acids. The CDR3 reads CASSITPGGKLFF. CDR3 coding DNA: TGTGCCAGTAGTATTACCCCGGGTGGGAAACTGTTTTTT.

DNA for the CDR3: TGTGCCAGTAGCACTTCCGGGAGCTATGGCTACACCTTC. Encoded protein: CASSTSGSYGYTF. V usage is TRBV19 and J usage is TRBJ1-2; D gene uncertain. Trimming removed 6 bases at V and 4 bases at J, with 12 bases between. The CDR3 sequence is 13 residues long. From germline, CDR1 is LNHDA and CDR2 SQIVND (reference sequence).

This sequence joins TRBV21-1 and TRBJ2-7; the tabulated D call, TRBD2, remains unverified against the DNA. TRBV21-1 is assigned pseudogene status. CDR3 length: 16 residues. The CDR3 DNA follows: TGTGCCAGCAGCAAATGCGGGAGCTTAAGCTCCTACGAGCAGTACTTC. It codes for CASSKCGSLSSYEQYF.

The chain links TRBV5-4 to TRBJ2-7; D is unresolved. CDR3 length: 15 residues. Deletions cut 0 bases from V and 6 bases from J, with 16 bases between. Germline CDR1 SGHNT, CDR2 YYREEE (reference sequence). CDR3 nucleotide sequence: TGTGCCAGCAGCTTGGAGCTTGGTTCCTGGGGCGAGCAGTACTTC. Its protein product is CASSLELGSWGEQYF.

The rearrangement joins TRBV28 to TRBJ2-7; D not certain. Germline V lookup: CDR1 MDHEN, CDR2 SYDVKM. The CDR3 runs 10 residues. Trimming took 5 bases from V and 3 from J, leaving 2 bases between them. CDR3 coding DNA: TGTGCCAGCAGTCGCTACGAGCAGTACTTC. Protein: CASSRYEQYF.

CDR3 sequence reads: CASSLKGAGLAWDTQYF. CDR3 coding DNA: TGTGCCAGCAGCTTAAAGGGGGCAGGACTAGCGTGGGATACGCAGTATTTT. The rearrangement links TRBV7-2 to TRBJ2-3; 9 bases align to TRBD2. The germline CDR1 and CDR2 sequences are SGHTA and FQGNSA. Unmatched junction bases numbered 12, after V lost 2 bases and J lost 6 bases. This CDR3 comprises 17 residues.